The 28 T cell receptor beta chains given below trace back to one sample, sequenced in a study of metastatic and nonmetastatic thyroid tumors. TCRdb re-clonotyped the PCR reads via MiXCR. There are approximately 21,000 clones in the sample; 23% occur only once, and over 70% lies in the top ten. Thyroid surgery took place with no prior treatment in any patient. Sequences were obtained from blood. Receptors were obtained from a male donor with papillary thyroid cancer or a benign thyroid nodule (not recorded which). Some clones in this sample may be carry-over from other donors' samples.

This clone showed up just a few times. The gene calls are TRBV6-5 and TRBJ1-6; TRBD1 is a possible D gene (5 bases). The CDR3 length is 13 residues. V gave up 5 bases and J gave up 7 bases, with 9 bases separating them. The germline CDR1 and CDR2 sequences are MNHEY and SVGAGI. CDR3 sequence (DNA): TGTGCCAGCAGTCACCGACAGAATTCACCCCTCCACTTT. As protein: CASSHRQNSPLHF.

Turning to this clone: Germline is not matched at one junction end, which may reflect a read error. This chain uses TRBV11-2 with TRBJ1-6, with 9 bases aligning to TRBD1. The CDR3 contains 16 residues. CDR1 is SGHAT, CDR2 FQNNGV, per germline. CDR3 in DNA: TGTGCCAGCAGCGTCAACCGGGACAGGGTTAATTCACCCCTCATCTTT. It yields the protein CASSVNRDRVNSPLIF.

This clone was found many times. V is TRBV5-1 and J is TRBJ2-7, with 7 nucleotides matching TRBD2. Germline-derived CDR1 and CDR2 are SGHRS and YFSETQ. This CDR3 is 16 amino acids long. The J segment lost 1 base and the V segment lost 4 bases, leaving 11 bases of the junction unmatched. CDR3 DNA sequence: TGCGCCAGCAGCCCCGAACAACTAGCGAGGTCCTACGAGCAGTACTTC. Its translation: CASSPEQLARSYEQYF. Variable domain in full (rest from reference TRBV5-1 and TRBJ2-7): KAGVTQTPRYLIKTRGQQVTLSCSPISGHRSVSWYQQTPGQGLQFLFEYFSETQRNKGNFPGRFSGRQFSNSRSEMNVSTLELGDSALYLCASSPEQLARSYEQYFGPGTRLTVT.

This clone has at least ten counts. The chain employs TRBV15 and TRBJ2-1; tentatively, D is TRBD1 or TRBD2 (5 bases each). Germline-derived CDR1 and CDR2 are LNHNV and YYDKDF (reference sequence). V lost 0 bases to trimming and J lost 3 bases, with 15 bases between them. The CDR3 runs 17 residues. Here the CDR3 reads CATSREGPGTGYNEQFF. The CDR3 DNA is TGTGCCACCAGCAGAGAAGGCCCGGGGACGGGCTACAATGAGCAGTTCTTC.

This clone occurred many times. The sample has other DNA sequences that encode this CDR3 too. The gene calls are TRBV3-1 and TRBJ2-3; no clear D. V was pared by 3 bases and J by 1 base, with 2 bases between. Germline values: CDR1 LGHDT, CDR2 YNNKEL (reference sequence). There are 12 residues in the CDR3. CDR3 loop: CASSQGTDTQYF. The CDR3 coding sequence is TGTGCCAGCAGCCAGGGCACAGATACGCAGTATTTT.

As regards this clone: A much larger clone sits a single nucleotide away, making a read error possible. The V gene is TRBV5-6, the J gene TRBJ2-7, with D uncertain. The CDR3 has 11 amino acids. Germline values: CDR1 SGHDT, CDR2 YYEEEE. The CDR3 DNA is TGTGCCAACAGCTTTTTAGCCGAGCAGTACTTC. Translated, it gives CANSFLAEQYF.

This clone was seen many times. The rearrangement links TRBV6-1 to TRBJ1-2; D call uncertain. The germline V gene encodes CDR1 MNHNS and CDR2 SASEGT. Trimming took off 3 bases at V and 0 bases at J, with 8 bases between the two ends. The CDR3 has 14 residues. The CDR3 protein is CASSDSLANYGYTF. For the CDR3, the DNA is TGTGCCAGCAGTGACTCCTTAGCTAACTATGGCTACACCTTC.

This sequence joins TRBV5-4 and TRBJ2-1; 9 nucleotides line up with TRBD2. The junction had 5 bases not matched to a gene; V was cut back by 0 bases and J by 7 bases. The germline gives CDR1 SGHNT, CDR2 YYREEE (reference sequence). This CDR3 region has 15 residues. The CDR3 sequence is CASSLEAGGWNEQFF. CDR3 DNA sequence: TGTGCCAGCAGCTTGGAAGCGGGGGGCTGGAATGAGCAGTTCTTC.

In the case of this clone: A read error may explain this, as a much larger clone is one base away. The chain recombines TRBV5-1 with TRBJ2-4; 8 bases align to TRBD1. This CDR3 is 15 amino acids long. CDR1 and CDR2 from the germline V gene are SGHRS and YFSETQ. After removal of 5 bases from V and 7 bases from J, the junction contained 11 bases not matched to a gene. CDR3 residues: CASRPVSGGSNIQYF. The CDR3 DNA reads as TGCGCCAGCAGACCGGTTTCAGGGGGCAGTAACATTCAGTACTTC.

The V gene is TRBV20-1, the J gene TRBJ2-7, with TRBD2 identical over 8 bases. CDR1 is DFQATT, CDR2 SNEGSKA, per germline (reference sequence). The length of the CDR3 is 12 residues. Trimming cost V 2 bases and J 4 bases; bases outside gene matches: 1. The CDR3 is CSARLAGYEQYF. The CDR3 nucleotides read TGCAGTGCTAGACTAGCGGGTTACGAGCAGTACTTC.

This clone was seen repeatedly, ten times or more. The CDR3 reads CASSDPGQGAEAFF. The CDR3 region has the DNA TGTGCCAGCAGCGATCCGGGACAGGGTGCTGAAGCTTTCTTT. The chain recombines TRBV7-9 with TRBJ1-1; TRBD1 matches at 9 bases. V shed 5 bases, J shed 6 bases, and the junction held 7 bases outside the gene matches. CDR1 is SEHNR, CDR2 FQNEAQ, per germline (reference sequence). The CDR3 is made up of 14 amino acids.

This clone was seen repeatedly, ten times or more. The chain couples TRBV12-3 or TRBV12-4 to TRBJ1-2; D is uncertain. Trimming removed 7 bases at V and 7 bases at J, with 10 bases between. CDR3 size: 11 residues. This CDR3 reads CASKNSSGYTF. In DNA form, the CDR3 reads TGTGCCAGCAAAAATTCTAGTGGCTACACCTTC.

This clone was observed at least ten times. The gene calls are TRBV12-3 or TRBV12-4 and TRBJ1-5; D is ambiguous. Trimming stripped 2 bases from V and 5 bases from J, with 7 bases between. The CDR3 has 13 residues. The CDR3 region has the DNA TGTGCCAGCAGTTTAATGGATCATCAGCCCCAGCATTTT. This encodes CASSLMDHQPQHF.

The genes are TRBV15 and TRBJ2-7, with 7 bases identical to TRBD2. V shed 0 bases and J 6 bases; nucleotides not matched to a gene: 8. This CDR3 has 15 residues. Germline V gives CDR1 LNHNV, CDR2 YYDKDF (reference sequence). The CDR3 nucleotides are TGTGCCACCAGCAGAGATGCCCAGGGAGGGTCCGAGCAGTACTTC. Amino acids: CATSRDAQGGSEQYF.

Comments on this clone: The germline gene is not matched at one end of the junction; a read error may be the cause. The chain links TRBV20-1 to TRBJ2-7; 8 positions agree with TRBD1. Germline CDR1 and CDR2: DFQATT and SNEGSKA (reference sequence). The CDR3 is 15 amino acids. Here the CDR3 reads CSAAGGGEVAYGQYF. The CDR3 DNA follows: TGCAGTGCGGCAGGGGGCGGCGAGGTGGCATACGGGCAGTACTTC.

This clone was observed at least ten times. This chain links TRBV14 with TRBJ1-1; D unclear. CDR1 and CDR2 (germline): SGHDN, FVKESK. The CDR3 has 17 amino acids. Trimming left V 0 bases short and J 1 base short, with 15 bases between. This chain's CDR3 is CASSQEVRRHRNTEAFF. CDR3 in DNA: TGTGCCAGCAGCCAAGAAGTCAGAAGACATCGGAACACTGAAGCTTTCTTT.

This CDR3 is CASSQGFDGSYEQYF. The CDR3 nucleotides read TGCGCCAGCAGCCAAGGGTTTGATGGGTCCTACGAGCAGTACTTC. V usage is TRBV4-1 and J usage is TRBJ2-7; D gene unclear. Germline loops: CDR1 MGHRA, CDR2 YSYEKL. The CDR3 runs 15 residues. Trimming pared 1 base from V and 1 base from J, leaving 11 bases between.

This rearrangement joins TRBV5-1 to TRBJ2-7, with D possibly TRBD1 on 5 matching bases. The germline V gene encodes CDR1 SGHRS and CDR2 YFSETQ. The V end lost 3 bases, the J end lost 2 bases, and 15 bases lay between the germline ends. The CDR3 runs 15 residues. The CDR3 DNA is TGCGCCAGCAGCTATTCCCCAGGGAACCCCTACGAGCAGTACTTC. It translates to CASSYSPGNPYEQYF.

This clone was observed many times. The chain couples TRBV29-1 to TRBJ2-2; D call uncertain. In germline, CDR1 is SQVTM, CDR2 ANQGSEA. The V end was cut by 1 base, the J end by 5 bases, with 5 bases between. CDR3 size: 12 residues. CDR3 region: CSVEVVTGELFF. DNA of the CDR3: TGCAGCGTTGAAGTCGTGACCGGGGAGCTGTTTTTT.

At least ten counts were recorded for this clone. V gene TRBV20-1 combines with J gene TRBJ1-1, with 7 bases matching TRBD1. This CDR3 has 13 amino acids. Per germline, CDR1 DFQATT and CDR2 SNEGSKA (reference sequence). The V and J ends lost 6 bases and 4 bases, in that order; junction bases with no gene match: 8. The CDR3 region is CSARTGGITEAFF. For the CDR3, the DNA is TGCAGTGCAAGGACAGGAGGGATCACTGAAGCTTTCTTT.

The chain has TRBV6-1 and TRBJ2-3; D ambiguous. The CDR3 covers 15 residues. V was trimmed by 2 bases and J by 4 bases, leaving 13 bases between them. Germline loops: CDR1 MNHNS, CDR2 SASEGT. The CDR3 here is CASSEISTLADTQYF. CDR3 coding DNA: TGTGCCAGCAGTGAAATAAGCACGCTAGCAGATACGCAGTATTTT.

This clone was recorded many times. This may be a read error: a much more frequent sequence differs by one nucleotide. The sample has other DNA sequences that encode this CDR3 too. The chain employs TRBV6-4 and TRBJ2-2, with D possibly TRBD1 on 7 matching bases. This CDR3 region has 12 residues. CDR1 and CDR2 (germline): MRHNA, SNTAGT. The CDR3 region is CASRGAGGELFF. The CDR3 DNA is TGCGCCAGCAGGGGGGCAGGCGGGGAGCTGTTTTTT.

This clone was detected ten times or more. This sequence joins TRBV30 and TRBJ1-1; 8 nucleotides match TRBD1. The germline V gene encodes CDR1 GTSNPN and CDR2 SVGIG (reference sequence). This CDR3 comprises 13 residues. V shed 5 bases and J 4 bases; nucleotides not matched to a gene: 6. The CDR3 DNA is TGTGCCTGGGGCAGGGGGCTGGGCACTGAAGCTTTCTTT. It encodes CAWGRGLGTEAFF.

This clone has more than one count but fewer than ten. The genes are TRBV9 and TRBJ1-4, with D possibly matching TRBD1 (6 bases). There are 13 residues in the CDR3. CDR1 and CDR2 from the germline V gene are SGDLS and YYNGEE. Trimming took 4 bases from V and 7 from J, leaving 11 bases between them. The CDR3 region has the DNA TGTGCCAGCAGCCCACAGGGTGCTGAAAAACTGTTTTTT. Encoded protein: CASSPQGAEKLFF. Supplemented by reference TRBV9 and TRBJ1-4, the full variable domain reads DSGVTQTPKHLITATGQRVTLRCSPRSGDLSVYWYQQSLDQGLQFLIQYYNGEERAKGNILERFSAQQFPDLHSELNLSSLELGDSALYFCASSPQGAEKLFFGSGTQLSVL.

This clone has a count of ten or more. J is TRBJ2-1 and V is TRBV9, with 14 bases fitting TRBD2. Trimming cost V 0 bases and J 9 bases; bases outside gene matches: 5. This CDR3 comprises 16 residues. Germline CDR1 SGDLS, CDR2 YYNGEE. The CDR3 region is CASSVAPGLAGVEQFF. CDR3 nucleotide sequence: TGTGCCAGCAGCGTAGCTCCGGGACTAGCGGGAGTTGAGCAGTTCTTC.

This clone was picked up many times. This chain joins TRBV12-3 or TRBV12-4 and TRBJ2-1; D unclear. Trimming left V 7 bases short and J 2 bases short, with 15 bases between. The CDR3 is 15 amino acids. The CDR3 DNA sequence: TGTGCCAGCAACCCCACAGAGTTAACCTACAATGAGCAGTTCTTC. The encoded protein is CASNPTELTYNEQFF.

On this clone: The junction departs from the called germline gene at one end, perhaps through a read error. CDR3 DNA: TGTACCAGCAGCTTAGATCTGAGGCAGCCCCAGCATTTT. Its protein product is CTSSLDLRQPQHF. The genes are TRBV5-5 and TRBJ1-5; D is unresolved. The CDR3 length is 13 residues. The germline CDR1 and CDR2 sequences are SGHKS and YYEKEE (reference sequence).

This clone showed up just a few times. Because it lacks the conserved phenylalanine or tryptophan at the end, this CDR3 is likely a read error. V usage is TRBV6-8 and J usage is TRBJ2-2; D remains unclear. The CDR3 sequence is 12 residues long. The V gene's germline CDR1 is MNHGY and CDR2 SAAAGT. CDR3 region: CAISYGLGELFL. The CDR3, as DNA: TGTGCCATCAGTTACGGTCTCGGGGAGCTGTTTCTT.